This T cell receptor (beta chain) was sequenced in a study of Graves' ophthalmopathy and Graves' hyperthyroidism. Findings and caveats of the study: Blood also contained most of the expanded thyroid clonotypes above 0.001 frequency. A 13-signature model separated ophthalmopathy from stable hyperthyroidism, reaching approximately 88% sensitivity and approximately 81% specificity cross-validated.

This clonotype was seen many times. As yet, its antigen is unknown. For repertoire sequencing, the TCR beta CDR3 regions were amplified from RNA transcripts. HTBI-primed first-round RT-PCR preceded second-round multiplex PCR. TCRdb reanalysed the multiplex PCR reads using MiXCR and keeps one entry per CDR3 protein. The table shows around 1.1 million distinct CDR3 sequences, with 35% to 45% occurring only once. Between the trimmed V and J ends, which lost 7 bases and 5 bases, there was a span of 14 bases. The CDR3 consists of 12 residues. CDR1 and CDR2 (germline): SQVTM, ANQGSEA. Hyperthyroidism patients were newly diagnosed, under 2 months' duration, aged 18 to 65. Diagnosis used clinical symptoms, serum thyroxine, TRAb, thyroid ultrasound and orbital computed tomography.

This TCR derives from an adult man with Graves' hyperthyroidism. The rearrangement uses TRBV29-1 and TRBJ2-5, with D possibly matching TRBD2 (6 bases). The sample taken for sequencing was peripheral blood or thyroid tissue (not recorded which). The CDR3 DNA reads TGCAGCGGCGGACCCCGGGGGGAGACCCAGTACTTC. This encodes CSGGPRGETQYF.